The 3 T cell receptor beta chains below come from one sample, sequenced in a study of blood T cells in healthy people across ages. Using a J-beta primer mix together with a sample-barcoded 5' primer, a second PCR was run for about 7 to 12 cycles. TCRdb reanalysed the 5' RACE reads using MiXCR and keeps one entry per CDR3 protein. The sample contains approximately 780,000 distinct CDR3 sequences, roughly 25% of which appear only once. These same records also appear under a second study, on T cells of mothers and their children.

The sample comprised blood. Every receptor here comes from a boy younger than 18 in good health.

There are a few counts of this clonotype. The CDR3: CSARDVGTVKDTQYF. CDR3 DNA sequence: TGCAGTGCTAGAGATGTAGGGACAGTGAAAGATACGCAGTATTTT. V gene TRBV20-1 combines with J gene TRBJ2-3, with 7 bases matching TRBD1. Germline trimming cut 0 bases from V and 5 bases from J; bases unmatched to any gene: 8. The CDR3 runs to 15 residues. Per germline, CDR1 DFQATT and CDR2 SNEGSKA (reference sequence).

The chain links TRBV25-1 to TRBJ1-5; weak D call: TRBD1 (5 bases). V was trimmed by 4 bases and J by 6 bases, leaving 22 bases between them. This CDR3 contains 17 residues. The germline CDR1 and CDR2 sequences are MGHDK and SYGVNS. The CDR3 loop is CASSASTGTRLIQPQHF. DNA of the CDR3: TGTGCCAGCAGTGCTTCAACCGGGACTAGGCTCATTCAGCCCCAGCATTTT.

The chain couples TRBV20-1 to TRBJ2-5; 12 bases are shared with TRBD2. The germline CDR1 and CDR2 sequences are DFQATT and SNEGSKA (reference sequence). The CDR3 is made up of 15 amino acids. The J segment lost 1 base and the V segment lost 2 bases, leaving 2 bases of the junction unmatched. In nucleotides, the CDR3 is TGCAGTGCTAGATCACTAGCGGGGGGCCAAGAGACCCAGTACTTC. Translating it yields CSARSLAGGQETQYF.